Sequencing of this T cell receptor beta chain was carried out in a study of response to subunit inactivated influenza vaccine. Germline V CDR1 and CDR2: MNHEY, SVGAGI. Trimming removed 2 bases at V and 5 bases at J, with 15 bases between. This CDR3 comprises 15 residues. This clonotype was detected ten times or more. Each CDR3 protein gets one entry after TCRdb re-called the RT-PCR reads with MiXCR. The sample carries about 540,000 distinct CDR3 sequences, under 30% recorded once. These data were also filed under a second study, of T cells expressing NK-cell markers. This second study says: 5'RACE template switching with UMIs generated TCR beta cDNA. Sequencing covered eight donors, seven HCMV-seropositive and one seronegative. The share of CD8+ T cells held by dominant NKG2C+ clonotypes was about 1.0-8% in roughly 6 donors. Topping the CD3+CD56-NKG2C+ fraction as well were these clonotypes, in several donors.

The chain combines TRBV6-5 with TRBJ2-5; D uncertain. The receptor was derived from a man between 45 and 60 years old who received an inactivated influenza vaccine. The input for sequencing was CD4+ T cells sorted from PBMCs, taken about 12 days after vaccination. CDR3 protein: CASSYQEGRWETQYF. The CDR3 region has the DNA TGTGCCAGCAGTTACCAAGAAGGGCGTTGGGAGACCCAGTACTTC.